The next 25 T cell receptor beta chains were all read from a single sample in a study of CD8+CD57+ T cells in acquired aplastic anemia. Flow cytometry had shown expanded CD8+CD57+ cells in the patients chosen for sequencing. The TCR beta profiling, which covered VDJ combination and CDR3 sequence, was carried out using genomic DNA as the template. TCRdb ran MiXCR on the reads and lists one entry per CDR3 protein. Altogether over 150,000 distinct CDR3 sequences are present, about two thirds being singletons, with the ten largest covering roughly half. Sequencing input: sorted CD4+, CD8+, or CD8+CD57+ T cells (not recorded which) from PBMCs. The receptors shown here come from a human donor with aplastic anemia.

The chain couples TRBV14 to TRBJ2-7; no reliable D call. The length of the CDR3 is 12 residues. The ends were cut back, 1 base at V and 7 bases at J, with 8 bases in the middle. Germline V gene sequence: CDR1 SGHDN, CDR2 FVKESK. This CDR3 is CASSQVEWEQYF. The CDR3 nucleotides are TGTGCCAGCAGCCAAGTTGAGTGGGAGCAGTACTTC.

This chain joins TRBV7-2 and TRBJ2-7; no firm D call. V was trimmed by 5 bases and J by 4 bases, leaving 9 bases between them. Per the germline V gene, CDR1 is SGHTA and CDR2 is FQGNSA. The CDR3 is 12 amino acids. The CDR3: CASSPDTYEQYF. Written as DNA, the CDR3 is TGTGCCAGCAGCCCCGACACGTACGAGCAGTACTTC.

The rearrangement links TRBV12-3 or TRBV12-4 to TRBJ2-1; D call uncertain. There are 10 residues in the CDR3. V was shortened by 7 bases and J by 8 bases, with 6 bases between the two germline ends. CDR3 nucleotide sequence: TGTGCCAGCATGGCGGATGAGCAGTTCTTC. Protein: CASMADEQFF.

The chain recombines TRBV5-4 with TRBJ1-1; 8 bases match TRBD1. The CDR3 has 19 residues. The junction had 13 bases not matched to a gene; V was cut back by 0 bases and J by 0 bases. Germline loops: CDR1 SGHNT, CDR2 YYREEE (reference sequence). CDR3 nucleotide sequence: TGTGCCAGCAGCTTGGTGAGGGGGCAGGGGGCGCGGGTGAACACTGAAGCTTTCTTT. Its translation is CASSLVRGQGARVNTEAFF.

A remark on this clonotype: One end of the junction fails to match germline, which may point to a read error. The J gene is TRBJ1-2, the V gene TRBV7-2; D gene unclear. CDR1 is SGHTA, CDR2 FQGNSA, per germline. This CDR3 has 15 residues. The CDR3 bases are TGTGCCAGCAGCCACCTACAAGGGCCTAAATATGGCTACACCTTC. This codes for CASSHLQGPKYGYTF.

This chain connects TRBV7-6 to TRBJ2-1; 10 bases are a match to TRBD2. Per germline, CDR1 SGHVS and CDR2 FNYEAQ. The CDR3 length is 15 residues. The trim removed 5 bases at V and 9 bases at J, leaving 10 bases unmatched. CDR3 nucleotide sequence: TGTGCCAGCAGCGTTCGGGGGGAGCGGGGGGGTGAGCAGTTCTTC. It codes for CASSVRGERGGEQFF.

The CDR3 loop reads CASSPAGPYGYTF. The CDR3 nucleotides are TGTGCCAGCAGTCCCGCCGGACCTTATGGCTACACCTTC. V is TRBV12-3 or TRBV12-4 and J is TRBJ1-2; D ambiguous. Trimming stripped 5 bases from V and 5 bases from J, with 12 bases between. CDR3 length equals 13 residues.

The chain is built from TRBV29-1 and TRBJ1-1; 7 nucleotides match TRBD1. Germline CDR1 reads SQVTM; CDR2 reads ANQGSEA. The CDR3 is 15 residues long. The V and J ends lost 7 bases and 0 bases, in that order; junction bases with no gene match: 11. In DNA, the CDR3 is TGCAGCGAGGCGGGACAGACTAGCATGAACACTGAAGCTTTCTTT. It is translated as CSEAGQTSMNTEAFF.

This rearrangement joins TRBV24-1 to TRBJ2-1; 12 positions agree with TRBD2. The CDR3 contains 15 residues. J was trimmed by 8 bases and V by 7 bases; bases with no gene match: 8. Germline loops: CDR1 KGHDR, CDR2 SFDVKD. CDR3 region: CATSTSGLAGHEQFF. Written as DNA, the CDR3 is TGTGCCACCAGCACGTCTGGACTAGCGGGGCATGAGCAGTTCTTC.

The genes are TRBV7-8 and TRBJ1-5; tentative D call: TRBD1 (5 bases). Trimming took off 5 bases at V and 7 bases at J, with 21 bases between the two ends. Looked up from germline, CDR1 is SGHVS and CDR2 is FQNEAQ. The CDR3 covers 16 residues. DNA for the CDR3: TGTGCCAGCAGCCACAGGTTAGCGGGTTACGAGCAGCCCCAGCATTTT. Translation gives CASSHRLAGYEQPQHF.

The chain carries TRBV10-3 and TRBJ1-2; a weak D match, TRBD1 (6 bases). This CDR3 region has 14 residues. Germline-derived CDR1 and CDR2 are ENHRY and SYGVKD. Trimming pared 10 bases from V and 8 bases from J, leaving 23 bases between. CDR3 in amino acids: CASRGAGQHGGYTF. DNA for the CDR3: TGTGCCAGCAGAGGAGCAGGACAGCATGGCGGCTACACCTTC.

This chain uses TRBV7-8 with TRBJ2-1; no clear D gene. The CDR3 is 13 residues long. CDR1 SGHVS and CDR2 FQNEAQ come from the germline V gene. V lost 9 bases and J lost 7, with 16 bases in between. CDR3 sequence reads: CASQRTPGNEQFF. The CDR3 nucleotides read TGTGCCAGTCAGCGTACCCCGGGTAATGAGCAGTTCTTC.

This clonotype appeared many times. The J gene is TRBJ2-7, the V gene TRBV11-2; 7 bases line up with TRBD1. The CDR3 totals 16 residues. V lost 5 bases to trimming and J lost 0 bases; unmatched junction nucleotides: 10. Germline lookup yields CDR1 SGHAT and CDR2 FQNNGV. In nucleotides, the CDR3 is TGTGCCAGCAGCCGTGTCGGACAGGTCCTCTCCTACGAGCAGTACTTC. Amino acids: CASSRVGQVLSYEQYF.

CDR3 nucleotide sequence: TGTGCCATCTTTCGGGTGGGCTTCAACACTGAAGCTTTCTTT. This encodes CAIFRVGFNTEAFF. This chain joins TRBV6-1 and TRBJ1-1; the D is unclear. The CDR3 covers 14 residues. V gave up 10 bases and J gave up 2 bases, with 17 bases separating them. Per germline, CDR1 MNHNS and CDR2 SASEGT.

This rearrangement joins TRBV7-6 to TRBJ2-7; 12 positions match TRBD1. Germline V gives CDR1 SGHVS, CDR2 FNYEAQ. This CDR3 region has 16 residues. Losses at the gene ends were 1 base for V and 5 bases for J; bases not matched to a gene: 6. This CDR3 is CASSLEGTGGRDEQYF. In DNA, the CDR3 is TGTGCCAGCAGCTTAGAAGGGACAGGGGGCAGGGACGAGCAGTACTTC.

J is TRBJ2-5 and V is TRBV20-1; the match to TRBD2 covers 11 bases. J lost 5 bases, V lost 0 bases, and 8 bases had no gene match. Germline V gene lookup returns CDR1 DFQATT and CDR2 SNEGSKA (reference sequence). The length of the CDR3 is 16 residues. For the CDR3, the DNA is TGCAGTGCTAGAGACCCGGCTAGCGGGGGGTATGAGACCCAGTACTTC. Amino acid sequence: CSARDPASGGYETQYF.

The CDR3 loop reads CASSQEVAGETGELFF. DNA for the CDR3: TGTGCCAGCAGCCAAGAAGTAGCGGGGGAAACCGGGGAGCTGTTTTTT. This chain uses TRBV4-2 with TRBJ2-2; TRBD2 aligns across 9 bases. CDR3 length: 16 amino acids. With V trimmed by 0 bases and J by 5 bases, 4 bases remained unmatched. Per germline, CDR1 LGHNA and CDR2 YNFKEQ.

The CDR3 DNA is TGCAGCGTTGAATTGGGGTCGGTTGGCGGCAATGAGCAGTTCTTC. Residues: CSVELGSVGGNEQFF. The V call is TRBV29-1, the J call TRBJ2-1; D not resolved. CDR3 length equals 15 residues. V lost 2 bases to trimming and J lost 6 bases, with 17 bases between them. Germline CDR1 SQVTM, CDR2 ANQGSEA.

This chain links TRBV20-1 with TRBJ2-7; the match to TRBD1 covers 9 bases. CDR1 is DFQATT and CDR2 is SNEGSKA in the germline V gene (reference sequence). Losses at the gene ends were 6 bases for V and 4 bases for J; bases not matched to a gene: 10. The CDR3 totals 14 residues. The CDR3 region has the DNA TGCAGTGCGTCACCGGGACAGGGTGTTTACGAGCAGTACTTC. Residues: CSASPGQGVYEQYF.

The chain is built from TRBV4-1 and TRBJ1-5; D gene unclear. Germline lookup yields CDR1 MGHRA and CDR2 YSYEKL. The CDR3 sequence is 15 residues long. V dropped 1 base and J dropped 0 bases, with 7 bases sitting between them. The CDR3, as DNA: TGCGCCAGCAGCCAAGGTCTTTATAGCAATCAGCCCCAGCATTTT. This encodes CASSQGLYSNQPQHF.

The rearrangement uses TRBV19 and TRBJ1-1; 8 bases align to TRBD1. The CDR3 has 15 amino acids. The V gene's germline CDR1 is LNHDA and CDR2 SQIVND (reference sequence). The ends lost 6 bases at V and 3 bases at J; junction bases unmatched: 9. The CDR3 sequence: CASRGQGAVDTEAFF. In DNA form, the CDR3 reads TGTGCCAGTAGGGGTCAGGGGGCGGTTGACACTGAAGCTTTCTTT.

This clonotype was seen just once. This chain links TRBV20-1 with TRBJ1-5; TRBD1 matches 10 bases. The CDR3 is 15 amino acids. Trimming took 5 bases from V and 1 from J; bases not matched to a gene: 5. Germline V gene lookup returns CDR1 DFQATT and CDR2 SNEGSKA (reference sequence). The CDR3 loop is CSAGEGQGSNQPQHF. The CDR3 DNA follows: TGCAGTGCTGGGGAGGGACAGGGGAGCAATCAGCCCCAGCATTTT.

This chain uses TRBV7-3 with TRBJ1-5; D is unclear. The germline gives CDR1 SGHTA, CDR2 FQGTGA. Trimming left V 5 bases short and J 0 bases short, with 5 bases between. CDR3 length: 13 residues. CDR3 nucleotides: TGTGCCAGCAGCGTCAGTAGCAATCAGCCCCAGCATTTT. It specifies CASSVSSNQPQHF.

This clonotype was found many times. V and J are TRBV29-1 and TRBJ1-1; no clear D gene. The V end was cut by 4 bases, the J end by 6 bases, with 12 bases between. Germline values: CDR1 SQVTM, CDR2 ANQGSEA. This CDR3 is built from 12 residues. The CDR3 sequence: CSVVAVFPEAFF. Written as DNA, the CDR3 is TGCAGCGTTGTCGCGGTGTTCCCTGAAGCTTTCTTT.

The V call is TRBV6-6, the J call TRBJ1-3, with D uncertain. Trimming pared 5 bases from V and 4 bases from J, leaving 3 bases between. Germline assignment: CDR1 MNHNY and CDR2 SVGAGI (reference sequence). The CDR3 sequence is 11 residues long. The CDR3 spells CASSHGNTIYF. In DNA, the CDR3 is TGTGCCAGCAGTCACGGAAACACCATATATTTT.